Presented here are 8 T cell receptor beta chains from one specimen sequenced in a study of patients and donors after allogeneic stem cell transplantation. MiXCR, run by TCRdb on the RT-PCR reads, gives a single entry per CDR3 protein. Counted here are about 110,000 distinct CDR3 sequences, 35% to 45% occurring once; the ten biggest clones make up under 30%. Material: blood, either unsorted or a sorted T cell fraction (not recorded which). These receptors all stem from a human donor who was either an allogeneic HSCT recipient or a stem cell or donor lymphocyte infusion donor (not recorded which). It is not recorded whose cells these are; they may come from a transplant donor.

The chain combines TRBV3-1 with TRBJ2-7; 13 bases map to TRBD2. This CDR3 is 16 amino acids long. CDR1 is LGHDT, CDR2 YNNKEL, per germline (reference sequence). Trimming cost V 2 bases and J 1 base; bases outside gene matches: 2. The CDR3 region is CASSQTSGRASYEQYF. The CDR3 DNA sequence: TGTGCCAGCAGCCAAACTAGCGGGAGGGCGTCCTACGAGCAGTACTTC.

This clonotype was seen a few times. This chain links TRBV20-1 with TRBJ1-1, with 8 bases identical to TRBD1. CDR1 DFQATT and CDR2 SNEGSKA come from the germline V gene (reference sequence). V trimming: 6 bases; J trimming: 3 bases; junction bases outside the gene matches: 6. This CDR3 spans 13 amino acids. CDR3 nucleotide sequence: TGCAGTGCCTTGGACAGGGTGTACACTGAAGCTTTCTTT. Residues: CSALDRVYTEAFF.

The chain uses TRBV28 and TRBJ1-2; D remains unclear. Germline V gene lookup returns CDR1 MDHEN and CDR2 SYDVKM. The CDR3 length is 14 residues. V was shortened by 4 bases and J by 0 bases, with 9 bases between the two germline ends. The CDR3, as DNA: TGTGCCAGCAGTTCTGGCGGAACTAACTATGGCTACACCTTC. The encoded protein is CASSSGGTNYGYTF.

This chain uses TRBV6-5 with TRBJ2-5; D unclear. The germline V and J ends were trimmed by 2 bases and 7 bases, with 8 bases remaining between them. This CDR3 comprises 12 residues. From germline, CDR1 is MNHEY and CDR2 SVGAGI. This chain's CDR3 is CASSYRLGTQYF. CDR3 in DNA: TGTGCCAGCAGTTACCGCCTGGGGACCCAGTACTTC.

The chain combines TRBV11-2 with TRBJ1-6; 7 bases align to TRBD1. Looked up from germline, CDR1 is SGHAT and CDR2 is FQNNGV. The V segment lost 5 bases and the J segment 10 bases; nucleotides outside the gene matches: 11. This CDR3 is built from 15 residues. In DNA form, the CDR3 reads TGTGCCAGCAGCCGACAGCGACAGGGTCCCTCACCCCTCCACTTT. Translating it yields CASSRQRQGPSPLHF.

This clonotype was counted only a few times. In nucleotides, the CDR3 is TGTGCCAGCAGCCCCAGGAGTGGTCTTAATCAGCCCCAGCATTTT. It codes for CASSPRSGLNQPQHF. V usage is TRBV28 and J usage is TRBJ1-5; no clear D. V lost 6 bases, J lost 4 bases, and 16 bases lay in between. The CDR3 loop spans 15 amino acids. Germline assignment: CDR1 MDHEN and CDR2 SYDVKM. The full variable domain, completed using reference TRBV28 and TRBJ1-5, is DVKVTQSSRYLVKRTGEKVFLECVQDMDHENMFWYRQDPGLGLRLIYFSYDVKMKEKGDIPEGYSVSREKKERFSLILESASTNQTSMYLCASSPRSGLNQPQHFGDGTRLSIL.

This clonotype showed up just a few times. The gene calls are TRBV6-5 and TRBJ1-5, with D possibly TRBD1 on 6 matching bases. The ends were cut back, 6 bases at V and 7 bases at J, with 19 bases in the middle. The CDR3 runs to 15 residues. In germline, CDR1 is MNHEY, CDR2 SVGAGI. The CDR3: CASSPGTLQRQPQHF. In nucleotides, the CDR3 is TGTGCCAGCAGCCCAGGGACACTACAGCGGCAGCCCCAGCATTTT.

The chain combines TRBV4-2 with TRBJ1-3; D not certain. Trimming left V 10 bases short and J 4 bases short, with 17 bases between. CDR1 and CDR2 from the germline V gene are LGHNA and YNFKEQ. The length of the CDR3 is 14 residues. The CDR3 region is CATRTDGLGNTIYF. Written as DNA, the CDR3 is TGTGCCACTAGGACGGACGGATTAGGAAACACCATATATTTT.